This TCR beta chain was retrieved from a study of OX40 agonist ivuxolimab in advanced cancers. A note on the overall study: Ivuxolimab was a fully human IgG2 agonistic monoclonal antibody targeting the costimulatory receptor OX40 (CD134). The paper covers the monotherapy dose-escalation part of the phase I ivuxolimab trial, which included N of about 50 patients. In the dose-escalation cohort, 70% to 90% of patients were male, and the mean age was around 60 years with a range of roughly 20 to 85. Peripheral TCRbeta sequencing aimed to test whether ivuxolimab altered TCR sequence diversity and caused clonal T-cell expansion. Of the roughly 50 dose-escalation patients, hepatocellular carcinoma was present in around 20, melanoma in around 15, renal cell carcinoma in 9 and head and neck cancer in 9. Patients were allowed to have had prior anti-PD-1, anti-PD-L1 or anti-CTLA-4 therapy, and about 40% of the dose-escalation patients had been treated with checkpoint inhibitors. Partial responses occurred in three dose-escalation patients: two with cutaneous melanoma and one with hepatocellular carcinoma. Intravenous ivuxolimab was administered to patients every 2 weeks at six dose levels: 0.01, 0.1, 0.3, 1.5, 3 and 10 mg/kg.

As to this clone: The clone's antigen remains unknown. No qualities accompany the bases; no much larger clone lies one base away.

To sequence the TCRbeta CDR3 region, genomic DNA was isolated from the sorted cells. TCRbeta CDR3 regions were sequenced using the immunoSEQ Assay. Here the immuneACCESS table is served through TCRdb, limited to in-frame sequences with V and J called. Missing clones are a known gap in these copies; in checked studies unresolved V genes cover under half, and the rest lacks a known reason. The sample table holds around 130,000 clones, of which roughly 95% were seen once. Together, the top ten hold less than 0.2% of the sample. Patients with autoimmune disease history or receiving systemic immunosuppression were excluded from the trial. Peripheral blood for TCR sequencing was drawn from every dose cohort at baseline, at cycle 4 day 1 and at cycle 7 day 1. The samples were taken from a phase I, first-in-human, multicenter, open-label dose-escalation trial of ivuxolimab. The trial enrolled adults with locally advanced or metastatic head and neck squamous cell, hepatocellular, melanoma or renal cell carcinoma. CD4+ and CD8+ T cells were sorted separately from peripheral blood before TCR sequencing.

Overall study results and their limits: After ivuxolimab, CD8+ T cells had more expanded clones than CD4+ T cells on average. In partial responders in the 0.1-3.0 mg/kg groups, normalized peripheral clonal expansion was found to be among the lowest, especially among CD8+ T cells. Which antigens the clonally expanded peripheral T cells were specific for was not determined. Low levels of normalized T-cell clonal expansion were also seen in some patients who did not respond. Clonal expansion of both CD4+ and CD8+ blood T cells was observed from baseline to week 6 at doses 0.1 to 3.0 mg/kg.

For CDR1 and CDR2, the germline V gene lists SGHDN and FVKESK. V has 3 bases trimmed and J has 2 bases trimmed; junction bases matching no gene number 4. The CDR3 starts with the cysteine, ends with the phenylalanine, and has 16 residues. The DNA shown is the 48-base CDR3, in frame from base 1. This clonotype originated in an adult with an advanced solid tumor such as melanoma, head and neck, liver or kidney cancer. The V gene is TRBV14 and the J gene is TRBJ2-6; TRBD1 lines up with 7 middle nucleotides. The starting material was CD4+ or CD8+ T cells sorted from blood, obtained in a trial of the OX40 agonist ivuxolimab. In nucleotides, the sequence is TGTGCCAGCAGCCAGGGTAGGGGGCCTGGGGCCAACGTCCTGACTTTC. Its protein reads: CASSQGRGPGANVLTF.